This entry concerns a single T cell receptor beta chain. Antigen specificity is unknown. Germline CDR1 is SGHDT and CDR2 is YYEEEE. The CDR3 length is 14 residues. Trimming cost V 0 bases and J 3 bases, with 7 bases left between them. The sample is drawn from a study of cytomegalovirus exposure and HLA in healthy donors. Whole-study results and caveats: Earlier findings revealed that most TCR beta V segments proved productive either about 90% or about 30% of the time. Association of under 20,000 TCR beta sequences with HLA alleles was found at 0.05 false discovery rate in a later analysis.

The PCR had 60 Vbeta and 13 Jbeta primers. Profiling relied on immunoSEQ multiplex PCR, and the TCRdb table lists in-frame clones only, not all of them. The data contain fewer than 250,000 clones, over 65% of them singletons. The receptor was isolated from a man between 18 and 29 years old in good health and CMV-seronegative. Sequencing used PBMCs. The chain joins TRBV5-6 to TRBJ2-1; D is ambiguous. CDR3 loop: CASSLAVFYNEQFF. CDR3 nucleotides: TGTGCCAGCAGCTTGGCCGTGTTCTACAATGAGCAGTTCTTC.